The clone carrying this T cell receptor (beta chain) turned up a few times. What it binds is unknown. Trimming pared 0 bases from V and 8 bases from J, leaving 11 bases between. This CDR3 is built from 13 residues. The germline V gene encodes CDR1 SGDLS and CDR2 YYNGEE. These data come from a study of T cells after yellow fever vaccination. 5'RACE template switching added a universal primer site and UMIs to TCR cDNA. TCRdb re-derived calls from the 5' RACE reads in MiXCR, one entry per CDR3 protein. The sample includes about 320,000 distinct CDR3 sequences, around 6.8% of them seen just once. Study-level points and caveats: The booster response re-showed most primary clones: roughly 97% CD4, approximately 90% CD8.

Sequenced here: PBMCs, sampled 35 to 50 days after the first yellow fever vaccination. The sequence was obtained from a man aged 18 to 35 who received the YFV17D yellow fever vaccine. This chain links TRBV9 with TRBJ1-2; D remains ambiguous. Here the CDR3 DNA reads TGTGCCAGCAGCGTAGAGCCCCGAAGCGGCTACACCTTC. Its translation is CASSVEPRSGYTF.